The subject of this entry is one T cell receptor beta chain. The same CDR3 can be traced to other DNA sequences in this sample. On sorted subsets, replicate PCRs used 150 to 250 ng DNA, or tens of thousands of T cell genomes. Data came from immunoSEQ multiplex PCR; TCRdb stores just in-frame clones and leaves some out. The repertoire consists of 2.3 million or so clones, with 90% to 95% occurring once and the leading ten covering about 0.37%. Trimming took 5 bases from V and 4 from J; bases not matched to a gene: 2. The CDR3 consists of 14 residues. Per germline, CDR1 SGHTA and CDR2 FQGTGA. This specimen belongs to a study of shared clonotypes between healthy human individuals. Across the study: The study drew on a couple of women and three men aged 18 to 49 as donors.

Within Nashville, Tennessee resided all donors, each a Caucasian adult. This clonotype originated in a man between 18 and 29 years old in good health. Some clones in this sample may be carry-over from other donors' samples. J is TRBJ2-1 and V is TRBV7-3, with 10 bases fitting TRBD1. The specimen was naive CD4+ T cells from PBMCs. Described subset: CD45RA+ positively selected. DNA for the CDR3: TGTGCCAGCAGCCCGGGACAGGGGTACAATGAGCAGTTCTTC. It encodes CASSPGQGYNEQFF.